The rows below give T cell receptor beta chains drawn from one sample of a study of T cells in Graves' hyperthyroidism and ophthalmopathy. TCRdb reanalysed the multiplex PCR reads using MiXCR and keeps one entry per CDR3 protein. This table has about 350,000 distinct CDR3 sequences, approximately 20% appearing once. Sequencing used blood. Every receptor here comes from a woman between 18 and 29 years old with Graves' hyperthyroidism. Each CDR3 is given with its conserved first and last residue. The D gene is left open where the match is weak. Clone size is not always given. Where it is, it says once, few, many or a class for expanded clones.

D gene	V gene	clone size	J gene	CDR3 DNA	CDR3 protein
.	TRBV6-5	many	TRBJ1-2	TGTGCCAGCAGTTACGGAGGGGCGCAGTACATTTATGGCTACACCTTC	CASSYGGAQYIYGYTF
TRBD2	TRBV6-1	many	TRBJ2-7	TGTGCCAGCAGTATAGCGGGGGCCTCCTACGAGCAGTACTTC	CASSIAGASYEQYF
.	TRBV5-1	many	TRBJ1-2	TGCGCCAGCAGCCTTACAGGGAGCTATGGCTACACCTTC	CASSLTGSYGYTF
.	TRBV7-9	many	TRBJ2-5	TGTGCCAGCAGCACCTTCCCCAGGACCGTGAAGGTAGAGACCCAGTACTTC	CASSTFPRTVKVETQYF
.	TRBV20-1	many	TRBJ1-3	TGCAGTGCTAGGAACCTTCATTATTCTGGAAACACCATATATTTT	CSARNLHYSGNTIYF
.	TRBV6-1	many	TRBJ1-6	TGTGCCAGCAGTGACAGGGTGAAGAGTTCACCCCTCCACTTT	CASSDRVKSSPLHF
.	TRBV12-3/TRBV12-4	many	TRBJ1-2	TGTGCCAGCAGTTTAGGCCCCGGACAGAGTTGGGGCTACACCTTC	CASSLGPGQSWGYTF
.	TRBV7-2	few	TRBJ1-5	TGTGCCAGCAGCTTAGCGCTTAGGGGTCCAAATCTCAATCAGCCCCAGCATTTT	CASSLALRGPNLNQPQHF
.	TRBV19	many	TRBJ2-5	TGTGCCAGTAGTCCCCTCCGGGGGCAAAGCCAAGAGACCCAGTACTTC	CASSPLRGQSQETQYF
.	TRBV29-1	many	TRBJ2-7	TGCAGCGCTGCGGGGTTGACCTACGAGCAGTACTTC	CSAAGLTYEQYF
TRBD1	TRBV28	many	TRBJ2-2	TGTGCCAGCAGTTCCTACAGGGGTTTGAACACCGGGGAGCTGTTTTTT	CASSSYRGLNTGELFF
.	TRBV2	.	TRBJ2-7	TGTACCAGCTCCCGATCGGGGTCATACTACGAGCAGTACTTC	CTSSRSGSYYEQYF
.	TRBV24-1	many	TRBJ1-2	TGTGCCACCAGTGATCCAAACTATGGCTACACCTTC	CATSDPNYGYTF
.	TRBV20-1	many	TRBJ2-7	TGCAGTGCTAGTCACAGCGGACATATAGGGTACGAGCAGTACTTC	CSASHSGHIGYEQYF
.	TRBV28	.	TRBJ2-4	TGTGCCAGCAGCACCGTGGGGCCGGGCGTCTACGATCAGTACTTC	CASSTVGPGVYDQYF
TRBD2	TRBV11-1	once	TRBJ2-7	TGTGCCAGCAGCTCCCTGCCCGGCGGGGGGATCTCCTACGAGCGGTACTTC	CASSSLPGGGISYERYF
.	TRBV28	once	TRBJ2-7	TGTGCCAGCAGTTTAGGACGGACGCCCTACGAGCAGTACTTC	CASSLGRTPYEQYF
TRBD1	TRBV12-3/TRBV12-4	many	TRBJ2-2	TGTGCCAGCAGTCGACAGGGGGCAAAGCGGGAGCTGTTTTTT	CASSRQGAKRELFF
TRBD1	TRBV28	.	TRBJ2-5	TGTGCCAGCAGTTACAGGGGGTCCCATGAGACCCAGTACTTC	CASSYRGSHETQYF
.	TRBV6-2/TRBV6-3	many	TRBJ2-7	TGTGCCAGCAGTAATCAGCGTTACGAGCAGTACTTC	CASSNQRYEQYF
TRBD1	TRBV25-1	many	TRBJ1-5	TGTGCCAGCAGTGACGGGACAGGGGGGATCAATCAGCCCCAGCATTTT	CASSDGTGGINQPQHF
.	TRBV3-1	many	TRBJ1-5	TGTGCCAGCAGCGCGGACAGCGGACATCAGCCCCAGCATTTT	CASSADSGHQPQHF
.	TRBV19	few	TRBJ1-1	TGTGCCAGTAGTATTCCCGGGGCCGGGGGAGCTTTCTTT	CASSIPGAGGAFF
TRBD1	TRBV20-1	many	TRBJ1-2	TGCAGTGCCGTAGCAGGGGGCTGGGGCTACACCTTC	CSAVAGGWGYTF